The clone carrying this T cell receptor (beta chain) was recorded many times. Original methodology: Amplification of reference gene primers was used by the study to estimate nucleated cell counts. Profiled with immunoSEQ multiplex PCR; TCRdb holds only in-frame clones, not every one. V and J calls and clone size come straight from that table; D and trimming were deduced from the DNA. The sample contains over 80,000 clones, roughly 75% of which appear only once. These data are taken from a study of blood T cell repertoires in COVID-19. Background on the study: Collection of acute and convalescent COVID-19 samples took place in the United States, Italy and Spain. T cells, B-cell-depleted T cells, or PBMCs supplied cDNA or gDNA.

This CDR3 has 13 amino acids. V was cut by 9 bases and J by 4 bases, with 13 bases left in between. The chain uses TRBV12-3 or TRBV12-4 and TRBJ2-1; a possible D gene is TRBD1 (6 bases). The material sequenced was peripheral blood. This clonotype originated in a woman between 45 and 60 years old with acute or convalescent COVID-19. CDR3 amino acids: CASGDTVYNEQFF. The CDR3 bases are TGTGCCAGTGGGGACACAGTATACAATGAGCAGTTCTTC.